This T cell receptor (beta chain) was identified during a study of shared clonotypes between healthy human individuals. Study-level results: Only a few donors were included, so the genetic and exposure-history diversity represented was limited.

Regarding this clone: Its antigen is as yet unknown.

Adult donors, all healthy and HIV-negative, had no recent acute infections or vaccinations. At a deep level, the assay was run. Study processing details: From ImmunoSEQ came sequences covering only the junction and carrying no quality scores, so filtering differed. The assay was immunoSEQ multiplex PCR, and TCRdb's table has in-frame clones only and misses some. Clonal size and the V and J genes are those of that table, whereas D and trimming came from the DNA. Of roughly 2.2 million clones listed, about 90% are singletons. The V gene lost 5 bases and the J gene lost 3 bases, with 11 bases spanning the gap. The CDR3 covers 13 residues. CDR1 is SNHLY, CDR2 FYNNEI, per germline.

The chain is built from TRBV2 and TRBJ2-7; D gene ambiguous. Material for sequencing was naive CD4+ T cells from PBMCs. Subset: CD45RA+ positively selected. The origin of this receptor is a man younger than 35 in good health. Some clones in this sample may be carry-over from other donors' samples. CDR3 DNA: TGTGCCAGCAGTATCTCCCCAAGCTACGAGCAGTACTTC. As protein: CASSISPSYEQYF.